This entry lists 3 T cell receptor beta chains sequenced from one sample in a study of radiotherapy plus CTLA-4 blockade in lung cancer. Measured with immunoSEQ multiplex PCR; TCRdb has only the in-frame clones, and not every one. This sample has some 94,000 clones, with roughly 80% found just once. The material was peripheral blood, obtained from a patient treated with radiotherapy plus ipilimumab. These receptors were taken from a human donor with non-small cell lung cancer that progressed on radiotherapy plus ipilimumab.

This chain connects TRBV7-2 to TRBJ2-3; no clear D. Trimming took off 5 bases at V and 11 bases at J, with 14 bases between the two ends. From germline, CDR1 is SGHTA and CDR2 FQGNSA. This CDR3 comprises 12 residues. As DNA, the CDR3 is TGTGCCAGCAGCCCACCTAGAGAACTGCAGTATTTT. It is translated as CASSPPRELQYF.

The CDR3 sequence is CAITKTGQAEAFF. Written as DNA, the CDR3 is TGTGCCATCACCAAGACAGGGCAAGCTGAAGCTTTCTTT. This rearrangement joins TRBV10-3 to TRBJ1-1, with 7 bases matching TRBD1. Germline V gives CDR1 ENHRY, CDR2 SYGVKD. V lost 7 bases to trimming and J lost 6 bases; unmatched junction nucleotides: 8. There are 13 residues in the CDR3.

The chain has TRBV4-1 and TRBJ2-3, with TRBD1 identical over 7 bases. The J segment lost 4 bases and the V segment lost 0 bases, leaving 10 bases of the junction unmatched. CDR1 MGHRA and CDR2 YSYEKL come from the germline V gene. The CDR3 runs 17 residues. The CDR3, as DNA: TGCGCCAGCAGCCAAGATCTTGGCAGGGGGACAGCAGATACGCAGTATTTT. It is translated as CASSQDLGRGTADTQYF.